The following is a TCR beta chain sequence with its context. Antigen unknown. The V segment lost 4 bases and the J segment 3 bases; nucleotides outside the gene matches: 9. The V gene's germline CDR1 is MNHEY and CDR2 SMNVEV (reference sequence). The length of the CDR3 is 16 residues. TCRdb's table, derived via immunoSEQ multiplex PCR, lists solely in-frame clones and lacks some. The data contain more than 65,000 clones, 85% to 90% of them singletons. The data derive from a study of graft-versus-host responses after intestinal transplantation. Whole-study results and caveats: Across patients carrying graft-donor T cell macrochimerism, allografts held high graft-versus-host to host-versus-graft clonal ratios.

This material consisted of unstimulated CD4+ T cells sorted from spleen or lymph node cells, taken before intestinal transplant. This sequence originates from a human donor who received an intestinal transplant. The V call is TRBV27, the J call TRBJ1-3, with 7 bases that match TRBD1. The CDR3 DNA reads TGTGCCAGCAGTTCAAGAACAGGGGTGGGTGGAAACACCATATATTTT. The encoded protein is CASSSRTGVGGNTIYF.